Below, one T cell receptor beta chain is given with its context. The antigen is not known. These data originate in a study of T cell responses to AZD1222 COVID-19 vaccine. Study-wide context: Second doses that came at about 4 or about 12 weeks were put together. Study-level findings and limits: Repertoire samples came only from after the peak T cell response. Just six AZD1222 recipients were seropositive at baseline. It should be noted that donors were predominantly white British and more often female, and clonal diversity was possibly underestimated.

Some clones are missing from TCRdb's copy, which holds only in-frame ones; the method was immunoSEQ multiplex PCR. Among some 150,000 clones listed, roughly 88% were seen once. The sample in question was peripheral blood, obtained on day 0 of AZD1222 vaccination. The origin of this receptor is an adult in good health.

Here the CDR3 reads CASSLRGEKTQYF. The CDR3 DNA follows: TGTGCCAGCAGTTTAAGGGGGGAGAAGACCCAGTACTTC. The V call is TRBV12-3 or TRBV12-4, the J call TRBJ2-5; D is tentatively TRBD1 or TRBD2 (6 bases each). The V end lost 2 bases, the J end lost 6 bases, and 10 bases lay between the germline ends. This CDR3 is 13 amino acids long.